Listed below are T cell receptor beta chains from one sample, sequenced in a study of blood T cell repertoires in COVID-19. Only in-frame clones appear in the TCRdb table, and some are missing; sequencing was by immunoSEQ multiplex PCR. This sample has about 74,000 clones, with approximately 80% found just once. The specimen was peripheral blood. The origin of the receptors is a human donor in a cohort sampled during active COVID-19. Each CDR3 is given with its conserved first and last residue. The D gene is left open where the match is weak. Size is omitted from some rows. Given values are once, few, many or a class for expanded clones.

NA,NA,TRBV3-1/TRBV3-2,TRBJ1-2,TGTGCCAGCAGCCAATCAGGGCGCGGCTACACCTTC,CASSQSGRGYTF
NA,NA,TRBV6-5,TRBJ1-2,TGTGCCAGCAGTTATGCGCCGGGGACAAGCTATGGCTACACCTTC,CASSYAPGTSYGYTF
TRBD2,once,TRBV11-3,TRBJ2-1,TGTGCCAGCAGCTTAACTAGCGGGGGAATTTACAATGAGCAGTTCTTC,CASSLTSGGIYNEQFF
NA,NA,TRBV4-1,TRBJ2-5,TGCGCCAGCAGCCAAGCGGGGACTTCGGACCAGGAGACCCAGTACTTC,CASSQAGTSDQETQYF
NA,NA,TRBV9,TRBJ1-3,TGTGCCAGCAGCGTAGCTTTTGGAGTGTCTGGAAACACCATATATTTT,CASSVAFGVSGNTIYF
NA,few,TRBV11-1,TRBJ1-6,TGTGCCAGCAGCTTGACGCAGGAATCACCCCTCCACTTT,CASSLTQESPLHF
NA,NA,TRBV6-1,TRBJ1-4,TGTGCCAGCAGTGAAGAGTCGCAGGGCGGTTTGTTTTTT,CASSEESQGGLFF
NA,NA,TRBV11-2,TRBJ1-4,TGTGCCAGCAGCATAGACAGGATTGAGACTAATGAAAAACTGTTTTTT,CASSIDRIETNEKLFF
NA,NA,TRBV28,TRBJ2-7,TGTGCCAGCAGGCAGGGAAGCTACTCCTACGAGCAGTACTTC,CASRQGSYSYEQYF
NA,NA,TRBV6-5,TRBJ1-1,TGTGCCAGCAGAATTCGGACTTTTGGAAAAGCTTTCTTT,CASRIRTFGKAFF
TRBD2,NA,TRBV11-2,TRBJ2-5,TGTGCCAGCAGCTTCGGGGGGGGAGGGCTCACAGAGACCCAGTACTTC,CASSFGGGGLTETQYF
TRBD1,NA,TRBV25-1,TRBJ1-6,TGTGCCAGCAGTGGAGACGACAGGGGAAGAATTAATTCACCCCTCCACTTT,CASSGDDRGRINSPLHF
NA,once,TRBV7-8,TRBJ2-1,TGTGCCAGCAGCTTAGATGTCGGTACCTACAATGAGCAGTTCTTC,CASSLDVGTYNEQFF
TRBD1,NA,TRBV6-5,TRBJ2-7,TGTGCCAGCAGTTATAGGACAGGGCGATACGAGCAGTACTTC,CASSYRTGRYEQYF
TRBD2,NA,TRBV28,TRBJ2-7,TGTGCCAGCAGCCCAACCGGACTAGCGGGGAGCTACGAGCAGTACTTC,CASSPTGLAGSYEQYF
TRBD1,NA,TRBV29-1,TRBJ2-7,TGCAGCGTAGAGGCTGGGACAGGGTACGAGCAGTACTTC,CSVEAGTGYEQYF
NA,once,TRBV15,TRBJ1-1,TGTGCCACCAGCAGAGTTGGACTGATGAACACTGAAGCTTTCTTT,CATSRVGLMNTEAFF
NA,once,TRBV7-3,TRBJ2-2,TGTGCCAGCAGCTCCACCATCGGGGGTACCGGGGAGCTGTTTTTT,CASSSTIGGTGELFF
TRBD1,NA,TRBV10-3,TRBJ1-2,TGTGCCATCAGTGAGCAGGCAGGGGGAAACTATGGCTACACCTTC,CAISEQAGGNYGYTF
TRBD2,NA,TRBV10-1,TRBJ2-5,TGCGCCACCGTAGCGGGTTGGGGAGAGACCCAGTACTTC,CATVAGWGETQYF
NA,NA,TRBV2,TRBJ1-1,TGTGCCAGCAGTGCGAGTCGGGGGGGCACTGAAGCTTTCTTT,CASSASRGGTEAFF
TRBD1,once,TRBV7-8,TRBJ1-5,TGTGCCAGCAGCTATCCAGGGACAGGGGACAATCAGCCCCAGCATTTT,CASSYPGTGDNQPQHF
TRBD2,NA,TRBV28,TRBJ2-1,TGTGCCAGCAGTCCGAGTAGCGGGGGGTCCCCGTCTTACAATGAGCAGTTCTTC,CASSPSSGGSPSYNEQFF
TRBD1,NA,TRBV2,TRBJ1-5,TGTGCCAGCAGTGGGGACAGGATCGGTCAGCCCCAGCATTTT,CASSGDRIGQPQHF
TRBD1,NA,TRBV2,TRBJ1-4,TGTGCCAGCAGTGTAAGGACAGGGAATCTTAAACTGTTTTTT,CASSVRTGNLKLFF
NA,NA,TRBV7-9,TRBJ1-1,TGTGCCAGCAGCTTAGGTATGAGGGCGGTTATGAACACTGAAGCTTTCTTT,CASSLGMRAVMNTEAFF
TRBD2,NA,TRBV5-1,TRBJ2-1,TGCGCCAGCAGCTTGGGTAGCGGGGGCCCAAACAATGAGCAGTTCTTC,CASSLGSGGPNNEQFF
NA,NA,TRBV9,TRBJ1-5,TGTGCCAGCAATGAGGGTAACAGCAATCAGCCCCAGCATTTT,CASNEGNSNQPQHF
TRBD2,NA,TRBV6-2/TRBV6-3,TRBJ2-3,TGTGCCAGCAGTTACCCGGGACTAGCGGGGCCGATCACAGATACGCAGTATTTT,CASSYPGLAGPITDTQYF
TRBD1,NA,TRBV7-8,TRBJ1-2,TGTGCCAGCAGCCCTAGGACAGGGGTCGCCTATGGCTACACCTTC,CASSPRTGVAYGYTF
TRBD2,NA,TRBV5-6,TRBJ2-7,TGTGCCAGCAGCTTCAGAGGTAGCGGGGGGGCATACGAGCAGTACTTC,CASSFRGSGGAYEQYF
TRBD1,NA,TRBV10-3,TRBJ2-5,TGTGCCATCAGTGATAGGACAGGGCAAGAGACCCAGTACTTC,CAISDRTGQETQYF
TRBD1,NA,TRBV9,TRBJ2-7,TGTGCCAGCAGCGTAGGACAGGGGTTCTACGAGCAGTACTTC,CASSVGQGFYEQYF
NA,once,TRBV19,TRBJ1-6,TGTGCCAGTAGCACCGGACAGAGCTCCTATAATTCACCCCTCCACTTT,CASSTGQSSYNSPLHF
TRBD1,NA,TRBV3-1/TRBV3-2,TRBJ1-4,TGTGCCAGCAGCCAAAAGACAGGGAATGAAAAACTGTTTTTT,CASSQKTGNEKLFF
NA,NA,TRBV27,TRBJ1-6,TGTGCCAGCAGTCCAGGGATAGTGAGCGCACCCCTCCACTTT,CASSPGIVSAPLHF
TRBD1,NA,TRBV18,TRBJ1-5,TGTGCCAGCTCGGCAACAGGGGGCAATCAGCCCCAGCATTTT,CASSATGGNQPQHF
NA,NA,TRBV9,TRBJ1-3,TGTGCCAGCAGCGTAGAAGATAGGGGAGGGACTGCCATATATTTT,CASSVEDRGGTAIYF
NA,once,TRBV7-2,TRBJ2-7,TGTGCCAGCAGCTTAGGGGGCCGGGGGAGCGAGCAGTACTTC,CASSLGGRGSEQYF
TRBD1,NA,TRBV5-6,TRBJ2-7,TGTGCCAGCAGCCGGGACAGGCGGGGCGCGTACTTC,CASSRDRRGAYF
NA,NA,TRBV27,TRBJ1-6,TGTGCCAGCAGTTTATCCCCCGCGGCGGGGGACTCTAATTCACCCCTCCACTTT,CASSLSPAAGDSNSPLHF
NA,NA,TRBV18,TRBJ1-2,TGTGCCAGCTCACTAGGACTTCAGGGCTACACCTTC,CASSLGLQGYTF
NA,NA,TRBV9,TRBJ2-2,TGTGCCAGCAGCGTGACCTACGGGGGGCGTGTTGGGACCGGGGAGCTGTTTTTT,CASSVTYGGRVGTGELFF
NA,medium-sized,TRBV7-3,TRBJ2-1,TGTGCCAGCAGCTTAAGTCCCGGCAATGAGCAGTTCTTC,CASSLSPGNEQFF
NA,NA,TRBV19,TRBJ2-7,TGTGCCAGTACCCCGGTTGGGGGGGGCTTCAACGAGCAGTACTTC,CASTPVGGGFNEQYF
NA,NA,TRBV5-1,TRBJ2-1,TGCGCCAGCAGCTTGGACGGAGTGGGGCTTTACAATGAGCAGTTCTTC,CASSLDGVGLYNEQFF